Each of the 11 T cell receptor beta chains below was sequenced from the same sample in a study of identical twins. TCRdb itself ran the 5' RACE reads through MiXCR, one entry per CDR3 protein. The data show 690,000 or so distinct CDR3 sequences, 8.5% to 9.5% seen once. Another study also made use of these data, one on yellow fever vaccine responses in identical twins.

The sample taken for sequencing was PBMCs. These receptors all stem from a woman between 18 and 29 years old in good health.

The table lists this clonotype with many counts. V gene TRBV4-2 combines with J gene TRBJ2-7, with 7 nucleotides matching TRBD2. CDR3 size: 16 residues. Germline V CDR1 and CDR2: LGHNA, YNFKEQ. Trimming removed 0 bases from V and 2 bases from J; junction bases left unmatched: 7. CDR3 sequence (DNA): TGTGCCAGCAGCCAAGATCAAAGGGGAGGGACCTACGAGCAGTACTTC. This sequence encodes CASSQDQRGGTYEQYF.

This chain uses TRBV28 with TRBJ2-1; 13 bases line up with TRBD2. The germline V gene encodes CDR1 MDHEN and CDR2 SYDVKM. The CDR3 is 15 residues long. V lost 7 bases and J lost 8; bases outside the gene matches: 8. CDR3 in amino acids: CASNPGLAGWDEQFF. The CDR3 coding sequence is TGTGCCAGCAACCCGGGACTAGCGGGATGGGATGAGCAGTTCTTC.

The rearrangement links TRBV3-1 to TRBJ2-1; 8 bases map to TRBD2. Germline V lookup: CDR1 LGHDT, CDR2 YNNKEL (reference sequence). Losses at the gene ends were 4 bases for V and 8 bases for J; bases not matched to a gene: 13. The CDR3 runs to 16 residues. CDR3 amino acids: CASSPGTSLPIDEQFF. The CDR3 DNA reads TGTGCCAGCAGCCCCGGGACTAGTCTCCCTATTGATGAGCAGTTCTTC.

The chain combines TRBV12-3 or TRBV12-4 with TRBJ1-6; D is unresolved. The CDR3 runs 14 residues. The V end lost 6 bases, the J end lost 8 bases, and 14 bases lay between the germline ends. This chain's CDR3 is CASSQRLGDSPLHF. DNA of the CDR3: TGTGCCAGCAGCCAACGGTTGGGTGATTCACCCCTCCACTTT.

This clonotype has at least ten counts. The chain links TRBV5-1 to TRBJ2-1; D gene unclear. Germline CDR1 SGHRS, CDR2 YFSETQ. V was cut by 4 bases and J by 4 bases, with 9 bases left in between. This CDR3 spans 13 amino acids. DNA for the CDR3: TGCGCCAGCAGCCAACTAACTTACAATGAGCAGTTCTTC. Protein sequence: CASSQLTYNEQFF.

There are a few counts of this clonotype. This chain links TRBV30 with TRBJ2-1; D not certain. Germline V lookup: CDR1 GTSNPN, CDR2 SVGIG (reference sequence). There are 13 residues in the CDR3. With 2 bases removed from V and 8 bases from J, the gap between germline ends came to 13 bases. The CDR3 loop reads CAWSYQFSDEQFF. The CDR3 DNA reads TGTGCCTGGAGTTACCAGTTCTCCGATGAGCAGTTCTTC.

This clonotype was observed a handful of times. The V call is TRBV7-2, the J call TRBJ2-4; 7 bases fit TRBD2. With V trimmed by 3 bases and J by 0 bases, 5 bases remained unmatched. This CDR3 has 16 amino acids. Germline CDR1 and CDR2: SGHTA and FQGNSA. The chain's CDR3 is CASSLGGILAKNIQYF. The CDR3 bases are TGTGCCAGCAGCTTGGGGGGGATACTAGCCAAAAACATTCAGTACTTC.

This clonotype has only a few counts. The CDR3 bases are TGTGCCAGCAGTTTAGAGGGCACCGCCGGGGAGCAGTACTTC. It is translated as CASSLEGTAGEQYF. The chain recombines TRBV12-3 or TRBV12-4 with TRBJ2-7; D gene uncertain. V shed 1 base and J shed 7 bases, with 14 bases lying between them. The CDR3 spans 14 residues.

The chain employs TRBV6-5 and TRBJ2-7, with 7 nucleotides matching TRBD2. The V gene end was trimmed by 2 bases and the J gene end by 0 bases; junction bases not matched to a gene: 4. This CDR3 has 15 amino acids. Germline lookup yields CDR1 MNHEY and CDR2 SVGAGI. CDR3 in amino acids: CASSYDAGASYEQYF. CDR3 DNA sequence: TGTGCCAGCAGTTACGACGCGGGAGCCTCCTACGAGCAGTACTTC.

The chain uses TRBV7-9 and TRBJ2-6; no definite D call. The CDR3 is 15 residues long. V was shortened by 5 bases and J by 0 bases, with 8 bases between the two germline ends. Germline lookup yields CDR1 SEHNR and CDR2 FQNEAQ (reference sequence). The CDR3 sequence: CASSQRDSGANVLTF. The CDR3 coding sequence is TGTGCCAGCAGCCAACGAGACTCTGGGGCCAACGTCCTGACTTTC.

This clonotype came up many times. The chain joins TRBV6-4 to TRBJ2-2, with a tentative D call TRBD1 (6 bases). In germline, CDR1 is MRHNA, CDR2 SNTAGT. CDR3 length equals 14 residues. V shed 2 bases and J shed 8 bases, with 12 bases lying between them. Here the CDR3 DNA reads TGTGCCAGCAGTGACAGGGGACAAGCGGGGGAGCTGTTTTTT. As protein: CASSDRGQAGELFF.